These T cell receptor beta chains were read from a single sample in a study of blood T cell repertoires in COVID-19. Data came from immunoSEQ multiplex PCR; TCRdb stores just in-frame clones and leaves some out. This sample carries about 94,000 clones, 74% of them seen once, and the ten largest clones take roughly 3.9%. Material: peripheral blood. The receptors stem from a man aged 65 to 85 with COVID-19, enrolled during active disease. Both conserved end residues are part of each CDR3. The D gene is left open where the match is weak. Size tells how often a clone was seen (once, few, many) or the class of an expanded clone, and some rows leave it out.

J | size | D | V | CDR3 | DNA
TRBJ1-1 | once | - | TRBV4-3 | CASSRDSEGLEAFF | TGCGCCAGCAGCCGGGACTCCGAAGGGCTTGAAGCTTTCTTT
TRBJ2-7 | - | TRBD1 | TRBV29-1 | CSVLTGYYEQYF | TGCAGCGTTTTGACAGGGTACTACGAGCAGTACTTC
TRBJ2-7 | - | TRBD2 | TRBV7-2 | CASSPRRGSGRSTDEQYF | TGTGCCAGCAGCCCCAGGCGGGGTAGCGGGAGAAGTACGGACGAGCAGTACTTC
TRBJ2-4 | - | TRBD2 | TRBV14 | CASSQGMGLAENIQYF | TGTGCCAGCAGCCAAGGCATGGGACTAGCGGAAAACATTCAGTACTTC
TRBJ2-4 | - | - | TRBV7-8 | CASSPRRTDNIQYF | TGTGCCAGCAGCCCTCGACGGACTGACAACATTCAGTACTTC
TRBJ2-3 | once | TRBD2 | TRBV4-1 | CASSQDRGLAISTDTQYF | TGCGCCAGCAGCCAAGATCGGGGACTAGCGATTAGCACAGATACGCAGTATTTT
TRBJ2-4 | - | - | TRBV4-3 | CASSQVEGGSKNIQYF | TGCGCCAGCAGCCAAGTGGAGGGGGGGTCCAAAAACATTCAGTACTTC
TRBJ2-3 | - | TRBD2 | TRBV6-2/TRBV6-3 | CASSWTSGADTQYF | TGTGCCAGCAGTTGGACTAGCGGGGCAGATACGCAGTATTTT
TRBJ2-2 | few | TRBD2 | TRBV10-3 | CAISEGLAVTGELFF | TGTGCCATCAGTGAAGGACTAGCGGTCACCGGGGAGCTGTTTTTT
TRBJ2-7 | - | TRBD2 | TRBV3-1/TRBV3-2 | CASNTAPGLGACEQYF | TGTGCCAGCAACACCGCCCCGGGACTAGGGGCCTGCGAGCAGTACTTC
TRBJ2-7 | - | TRBD1 | TRBV11-2 | CASSFGTASYEQYF | TGTGCCAGCAGCTTCGGGACAGCGTCCTACGAGCAGTACTTC
TRBJ1-2 | - | - | TRBV5-1 | CASSFGKHRSGYTF | TGCGCCAGCAGCTTTGGTAAGCACCGGAGTGGCTACACCTTC
TRBJ1-2 | few | - | TRBV19 | CASRGTGPVWGGYTF | TGTGCCAGTAGAGGCACCGGACCGGTTTGGGGCGGCTACACCTTC
TRBJ1-2 | medium-sized | TRBD1 | TRBV27 | CASAIHRGQNGYTF | TGTGCCAGCGCGATACACAGGGGGCAGAATGGCTACACCTTC
TRBJ2-1 | - | - | TRBV19 | CASSRGGGRSYNEQFF | TGTGCCAGTAGCAGGGGGGGCGGGAGGTCTTACAATGAGCAGTTCTTC
TRBJ1-5 | - | TRBD1 | TRBV10-3 | CAISAGTGFGNQPQHF | TGTGCCATCAGTGCCGGGACAGGGTTCGGCAATCAGCCCCAGCATTTT
TRBJ2-2 | - | TRBD2 | TRBV4-2 | CASSQGASGRSNTGELFF | TGTGCCAGCAGCCAAGGAGCTAGCGGGAGGAGTAACACCGGGGAGCTGTTTTTT
TRBJ2-3 | many | - | TRBV6-2/TRBV6-3 | CASSYTRHTDTQYF | TGTGCCAGCAGTTACACTAGACACACAGATACGCAGTATTTT
TRBJ2-5 | - | - | TRBV5-4 | CASSSTRSRETQYF | TGTGCCAGCAGCTCCACCCGGAGCCGTGAGACCCAGTACTTC
TRBJ2-5 | - | - | TRBV7-9 | CASSLAGRGETQYF | TGTGCCAGCAGCTTAGCGGGGCGTGGGGAGACCCAGTACTTC
TRBJ1-1 | - | - | TRBV2 | CASGAGQNTEAFF | TGTGCCAGCGGGGCAGGACAGAACACTGAAGCTTTCTTT
TRBJ2-7 | - | TRBD1 | TRBV5-1 | CASSLGGTGAYEQYF | TGCGCCAGCAGCTTAGGGGGGACAGGGGCCTACGAGCAGTACTTC
TRBJ2-5 | - | TRBD1 | TRBV5-1 | CASSLARQGETQYF | TGCGCCAGCAGCTTGGCGCGACAGGGGGAGACCCAGTACTTC